The T cell receptor beta chain described here comes from a study of siplizumab effects on memory and regulatory T cells. Study outcomes and limitations: Confirmation that proliferating Tregs from siplizumab cultures had suppressive function was not obtained. Of the proliferating CD4+ or CD8+ clones, roughly 80-96% lacked a naive or memory phenotype that could be assigned. Siplizumab produced a significant reduction in alloreactive sequences that were traceable to unstimulated CD4+ memory cells.

Per sample, the assay covered approximately 94,000 TCR templates. The assay was immunoSEQ multiplex PCR, and TCRdb's table has in-frame clones only and misses some. The sample lists more than 85,000 clones, around 90% seen once, with approximately 15% in the top ten. The CDR3 is 13 residues long. Germline V gene sequence: CDR1 GTSNPN, CDR2 SVGIG (reference sequence). V lost 2 bases and J lost 4; bases outside the gene matches: 1. In regard to this clone: Its antigen is currently unknown.

This receptor was identified in a human donor in good health. This chain links TRBV30 with TRBJ2-5; TRBD2 aligns across 10 bases. The sample consisted of CD4+ T cells sorted from blood. This CDR3 reads CAWSWTSGETQYF. CDR3 coding DNA: TGTGCCTGGAGTTGGACTAGCGGAGAGACCCAGTACTTC.